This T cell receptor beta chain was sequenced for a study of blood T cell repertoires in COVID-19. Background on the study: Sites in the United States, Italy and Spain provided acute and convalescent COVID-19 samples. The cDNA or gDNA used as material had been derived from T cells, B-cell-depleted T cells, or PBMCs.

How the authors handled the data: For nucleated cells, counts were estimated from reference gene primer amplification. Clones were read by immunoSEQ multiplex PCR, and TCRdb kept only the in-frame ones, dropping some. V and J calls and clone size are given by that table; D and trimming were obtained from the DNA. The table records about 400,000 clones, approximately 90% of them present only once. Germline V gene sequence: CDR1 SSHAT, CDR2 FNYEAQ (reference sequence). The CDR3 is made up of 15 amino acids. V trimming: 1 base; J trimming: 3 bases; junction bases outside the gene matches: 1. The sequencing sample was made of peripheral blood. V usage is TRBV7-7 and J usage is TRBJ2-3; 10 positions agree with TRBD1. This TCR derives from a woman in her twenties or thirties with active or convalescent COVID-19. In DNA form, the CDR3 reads TGTGCCAGCAGCTTAGGACAGGGGGCAACAGATACGCAGTATTTT. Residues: CASSLGQGATDTQYF.